This passage covers 27 T cell receptor beta chains from one sample sequenced in a study of beta chain features in type 1 diabetes. The whole isolated RNA underwent reverse transcription, so sequencing captured expressed TCRB transcripts. Produced via immunoSEQ multiplex PCR; TCRdb's table is partial and in-frame only. The table records around 40,000 clones, 51% of them present only once. Sequencing was done on a sample of Tregs from blood. These receptors were obtained from a woman aged 18-30 years in good health.

This chain links TRBV7-2 with TRBJ1-4; 9 nucleotides match TRBD1. The CDR3 loop spans 14 amino acids. J was trimmed by 6 bases and V by 6 bases; bases with no gene match: 5. Per the germline V gene, CDR1 is SGHTA and CDR2 is FQGNSA. The CDR3: CASRSRQGDEKLFF. The CDR3 region has the DNA TGTGCCAGCAGATCCCGACAGGGGGATGAAAAACTGTTTTTT.

This sequence joins TRBV5-1 and TRBJ1-1; no firm D call. The germline CDR1 and CDR2 sequences are SGHRS and YFSETQ. V dropped 2 bases and J dropped 0 bases, with 14 bases sitting between them. CDR3 length equals 16 residues. This chain's CDR3 is CASSLIGGTMNTEAFF. CDR3 bases: TGCGCCAGCAGCTTAATAGGAGGCACTATGAACACTGAAGCTTTCTTT.

This clone was counted a few times. The chain combines TRBV29-1 with TRBJ2-5, with 7 bases fitting TRBD2. The germline V gene encodes CDR1 SQVTM and CDR2 ANQGSEA. The CDR3 totals 14 residues. With 3 bases clipped from V and 4 bases from J, the junction kept 8 bases outside the gene matches. CDR3 sequence (DNA): TGCAGCGTTGAGGTCGGGAGGATTGGAGAGACCCAGTACTTC. Its protein product is CSVEVGRIGETQYF. Drawing the rest from reference TRBV29-1 and TRBJ2-5, the complete variable domain is SAVISQKPSRDICQRGTSLTIQCQVDSQVTMMFWYRQQPGQSLTLIATANQGSEATYESGFVIDKFPISRPNLTFSTLTVSNMSPEDSSIYLCSVEVGRIGETQYFGPGTRLLVL.

This sequence joins TRBV11-3 and TRBJ2-1, with 11 nucleotides matching TRBD2. Germline V gives CDR1 SGHNT, CDR2 YENEEA. This CDR3 is built from 18 residues. After removal of 1 base from V and 5 bases from J, the junction contained 10 bases not matched to a gene. In DNA, the CDR3 is TGTGCCAGCAGCTTAGGAGTAGTAGCGGGAGGGCCGCACAATGAGCAGTTCTTC. Amino acids: CASSLGVVAGGPHNEQFF.

The chain joins TRBV21-1 to TRBJ2-4; the table assigns TRBD2, which was not confirmed against the DNA. TRBV21-1 constitutes a pseudogene. CDR3 length: 15 residues. Here the CDR3 reads CASSRLAGAKNIQYF. The CDR3 DNA follows: TGTGCCAGCAGCAGACTAGCCGGGGCCAAAAACATTCAGTACTTC.

The J gene is TRBJ2-7, the V gene TRBV6-1; 7 bases align to TRBD2. Looked up from germline, CDR1 is MNHNS and CDR2 is SASEGT. V lost 4 bases and J lost 3; bases outside the gene matches: 12. There are 16 residues in the CDR3. The CDR3 DNA is TGTGCCAGCAGTGGGGGGGGAGGCGGGGGATACTACGAGCAGTACTTC. It encodes CASSGGGGGGYYEQYF.

This clone was observed a handful of times. The chain is built from TRBV14 and TRBJ2-2; D unresolved. The CDR3 has 13 amino acids. Germline CDR1 and CDR2: SGHDN and FVKESK. V was pared by 1 base and J by 2 bases, with 2 bases between. The CDR3 DNA follows: TGTGCCAGCAGCCAAGCAAACACCGGGGAGCTGTTTTTT. This codes for CASSQANTGELFF.

V and J are TRBV6-5 and TRBJ2-5, with D possibly TRBD1 on 5 matching bases. Trimming pared 0 bases from V and 8 bases from J, leaving 13 bases between. Per the germline V gene, CDR1 is MNHEY and CDR2 is SVGAGI. This CDR3 has 14 residues. DNA of the CDR3: TGTGCCAGCAGTTACTCCCGAATTACAGGAACCCAGTACTTC. Protein sequence: CASSYSRITGTQYF.

This clone has only a few counts. The chain joins TRBV7-9 to TRBJ2-7; a possible D gene is TRBD1 (6 bases). V lost 1 base, J lost 1 base, and 17 bases lay in between. Germline V gene lookup returns CDR1 SEHNR and CDR2 FQNEAQ (reference sequence). The CDR3 totals 17 residues. The chain's CDR3 is CASSLEFRQGSSYEQYF. DNA for the CDR3: TGTGCCAGCAGCTTAGAATTCCGGCAGGGGAGTTCCTACGAGCAGTACTTC.

V gene TRBV11-1 combines with J gene TRBJ2-3; TRBD1 matches at 10 bases. Trimming at V came to 4 bases and at J to 3 bases, leaving 4 bases not matched to a gene. Per germline, CDR1 SGHAT and CDR2 FQDESV (reference sequence). The CDR3 length is 15 residues. The CDR3 bases are TGTGCCAGCAGCTCCCGGGACAGGGGAACAGATACGCAGTATTTT. It translates to CASSSRDRGTDTQYF.

The V gene is TRBV19, the J gene TRBJ1-5; unclear D gene. CDR1 is LNHDA, CDR2 SQIVND, per germline (reference sequence). CDR3 length: 15 amino acids. Trimming removed 8 bases from V and 0 bases from J, with 14 bases in between. The DNA of the CDR3 is TGTGCCAGTTCGCCCTACCTGAATAGCAATCAGCCCCAGCATTTT. Its translation: CASSPYLNSNQPQHF. The whole variable domain, filled in from reference TRBV19 and TRBJ1-5, reads DGGITQSPKYLFRKEGQNVTLSCEQNLNHDAMYWYRQDPGQGLRLIYYSQIVNDFQKGDIAEGYSVSREKKESFPLTVTSAQKNPTAFYLCASSPYLNSNQPQHFGDGTRLSIL.

The CDR3 DNA follows: TGTGCCAGCAGCCGACCGGGACAGGGTGGCGAGCAGTACTTC. It codes for CASSRPGQGGEQYF. The chain recombines TRBV6-9 with TRBJ2-7; 9 bases match TRBD1. The CDR3 has 14 residues. Germline loops: CDR1 MNHGY, CDR2 SVAAGI. After removal of 6 bases from V and 6 bases from J, the junction contained 9 bases not matched to a gene.

Only a few counts were recorded for this clone. V is TRBV28 and J is TRBJ1-2; TRBD1 might be the D (5 bases). Per germline, CDR1 MDHEN and CDR2 SYDVKM. The CDR3 length is 13 residues. The V gene lost 8 bases and the J gene lost 2 bases, with 12 bases spanning the gap. The DNA of the CDR3 is TGTGCCAGCTTGGGACTGTTGAACTATGGCTACACCTTC. It translates to CASLGLLNYGYTF.

The chain has TRBV27 and TRBJ2-2, with 15 bases matching TRBD2. Germline V gives CDR1 MNHEY, CDR2 SMNVEV (reference sequence). J gave up 6 bases and V 5 bases, and 7 bases lay outside the gene matches. CDR3 length: 17 residues. The CDR3 DNA is TGTGCCAGCAGTCCCCGGACTAGCGGGAGGGTTCCCGGGGAGCTGTTTTTT. It translates to CASSPRTSGRVPGELFF.

This clone was seen a handful of times. This chain connects TRBV7-8 to TRBJ1-5; weak D call: TRBD1 (6 bases). Per germline, CDR1 SGHVS and CDR2 FQNEAQ. This CDR3 region has 15 residues. Trimming took off 7 bases at V and 6 bases at J, with 19 bases between the two ends. CDR3 residues: CASTLSQGRGQPQHF. CDR3 in DNA: TGTGCCAGCACCCTTAGTCAGGGGCGCGGTCAGCCCCAGCATTTT.

This clone was detected only a few times. This chain links TRBV7-2 with TRBJ2-1; TRBD2 agrees at 9 bases. The CDR3 loop spans 15 amino acids. Looked up from germline, CDR1 is SGHTA and CDR2 is FQGNSA. J lost 7 bases, V lost 5 bases, and 9 bases had no gene match. The CDR3 DNA is TGTGCCAGCAGCAAAGACGGGACTAGCAGAAATGAGCAGTTCTTC. Amino acids: CASSKDGTSRNEQFF.

The chain uses TRBV7-9 and TRBJ1-1; a weak D match, TRBD1 (6 bases). The V end lost 10 bases, the J end lost 3 bases, and 15 bases lay between the germline ends. Per the germline V gene, CDR1 is SEHNR and CDR2 is FQNEAQ (reference sequence). The length of the CDR3 is 13 residues. CDR3 protein: CATLFGQYTEAFF. In DNA form, the CDR3 reads TGTGCCACCCTGTTCGGACAGTACACTGAAGCTTTCTTT.

V and J are TRBV5-6 and TRBJ1-5; D possibly corresponds to TRBD1 (5 bases). The V end was cut by 4 bases, the J end by 2 bases, with 16 bases between. The CDR3 spans 16 residues. CDR1 and CDR2 (germline): SGHDT, YYEEEE. The CDR3 loop is CASSLRGPGGNQPQHF. The CDR3 DNA reads as TGTGCCAGCAGCCTCCGAGGGCCGGGGGGCAATCAGCCCCAGCATTTT.

This clone was seen a few times. J is TRBJ2-6 and V is TRBV28; 11 positions agree with TRBD1. Germline CDR1 MDHEN, CDR2 SYDVKM. After removal of 11 bases from V and 0 bases from J, the junction contained 6 bases not matched to a gene. CDR3 size: 16 residues. CDR3 amino acids: CAAGTGGLSGANVLTF. The CDR3 bases are TGTGCCGCCGGGACAGGGGGGCTCTCTGGGGCCAACGTCCTGACTTTC.

This clone occurred a few times. This rearrangement joins TRBV18 to TRBJ1-2, with TRBD1 as a possible D gene (6 bases). V lost 3 bases and J lost 0, with 14 bases in between. Germline V gives CDR1 KGHSH, CDR2 LQKENI. This CDR3 contains 16 residues. The CDR3 here is CASSPRGGVTNYGYTF. As DNA, the CDR3 is TGTGCCAGCTCACCTAGAGGGGGTGTAACTAACTATGGCTACACCTTC.

The rearrangement uses TRBV6-5 and TRBJ2-7; 8 bases are a match to TRBD1. The CDR3 extends over 15 amino acids. With 6 bases clipped from V and 3 bases from J, the junction kept 10 bases outside the gene matches. Per the germline V gene, CDR1 is MNHEY and CDR2 is SVGAGI. CDR3 amino acids: CASRSLGTGLYEQYF. The CDR3 DNA sequence: TGTGCCAGCAGATCCCTGGGGACAGGACTCTACGAGCAGTACTTC.

This chain uses TRBV6-5 with TRBJ1-4; TRBD1 aligns across 9 bases. The V gene end was trimmed by 7 bases and the J gene end by 3 bases; junction bases not matched to a gene: 3. The CDR3 loop spans 14 amino acids. The germline V gene encodes CDR1 MNHEY and CDR2 SVGAGI. The CDR3 spells CASMDRGANEKLFF. CDR3 in DNA: TGTGCCAGCATGGACAGGGGTGCTAATGAAAAACTGTTTTTT.

The CDR3: CASSPGQRAGNTIYF. For the CDR3, the DNA is TGTGCCAGCAGCCCCGGACAAAGGGCTGGAAACACCATATATTTT. The chain recombines TRBV7-2 with TRBJ1-3; weak D call: TRBD1 (5 bases). The V gene lost 5 bases and the J gene lost 2 bases, with 13 bases spanning the gap. The CDR3 totals 15 residues. CDR1 and CDR2 (germline): SGHTA, FQGNSA.

The chain employs TRBV19 and TRBJ2-3, with D perhaps matching TRBD2 (6 bases). V was pared by 7 bases and J by 2 bases, with 13 bases between. The CDR3 sequence is 14 residues long. Germline V gives CDR1 LNHDA, CDR2 SQIVND (reference sequence). CDR3 DNA sequence: TGTGCCAGTACCGACCGGGGGATCACAGATACGCAGTATTTT. It is translated as CASTDRGITDTQYF.

This clone was seen a single time. The chain uses TRBV28 and TRBJ2-7, with 8 bases fitting TRBD2. Germline assignment: CDR1 MDHEN and CDR2 SYDVKM. CDR3 length: 14 residues. The ends lost 7 bases at V and 3 bases at J; junction bases unmatched: 8. CDR3 region: CASKKGGRIYEQYF. CDR3 sequence (DNA): TGTGCCAGCAAGAAGGGCGGGAGGATCTACGAGCAGTACTTC.

This clone was detected only a few times. The rearrangement joins TRBV2 to TRBJ1-1; no reliable D call. Germline V lookup: CDR1 SNHLY, CDR2 FYNNEI. The CDR3 is 12 amino acids. V gave up 8 bases and J gave up 2 bases, with 9 bases separating them. As DNA, the CDR3 is TGTGCCAGCCTAGGAGATAACACTGAAGCTTTCTTT. Amino acid sequence: CASLGDNTEAFF.

This clone was picked up a small number of times. The rearrangement joins TRBV5-1 to TRBJ1-1; no reliable D call. Germline-derived CDR1 and CDR2 are SGHRS and YFSETQ. The CDR3 has 15 amino acids. The V gene lost 1 base and the J gene lost 0 bases, with 10 bases spanning the gap. The CDR3 DNA follows: TGCGCCAGCAGCTTGTATACGGGGATGAACACTGAAGCTTTCTTT. This encodes CASSLYTGMNTEAFF. Full variable domain (remainder filled in from reference TRBV5-1 and TRBJ1-1): KAGVTQTPRYLIKTRGQQVTLSCSPISGHRSVSWYQQTPGQGLQFLFEYFSETQRNKGNFPGRFSGRQFSNSRSEMNVSTLELGDSALYLCASSLYTGMNTEAFFGQGTRLTVV.